Listed here is a single T cell receptor (beta chain). Trimming shortened V by 2 bases and J by 0 bases, and 5 bases separated the two germline ends. The germline V gene encodes CDR1 MGHRA and CDR2 YSYEKL. The CDR3 sequence is 13 residues long. This specimen comes from a study of control samples from healthy donors and cancer patients. Sequenced by immunoSEQ multiplex PCR; TCRdb stores in-frame clones only, minus some. The profile shows more than 140,000 clones, 94% of them singletons. Sequencing input: blood. The receptor was derived from a man in his forties in good health. The chain combines TRBV4-1 with TRBJ2-7; D remains unclear. The CDR3 nucleotides are TGCGCCAGCAGCCAACCGAACTCCTACGAGCAGTACTTC. It codes for CASSQPNSYEQYF.